The clone carrying this T cell receptor beta chain was detected ten times or more. Its antigen remains unknown. Between the trimmed V and J ends, which lost 0 bases and 5 bases, there was a span of 10 bases. CDR1 is LGHDT and CDR2 is YNNKEL in the germline V gene (reference sequence). The CDR3 is made up of 14 amino acids. The data belong to a study of T cells in Graves' hyperthyroidism and ophthalmopathy. Study results and caveats: Most clonotypes expanded in the thyroid (above 0.001) were also present in blood. Ophthalmopathy cases were set apart from stable hyperthyroidism by a 13 V-J model.

Amplified regions were TCR beta CDR3 sequences from RNA transcripts. The HTBI primer set was used in a first-round RT-PCR of the TCR CDR3. TCRdb itself ran the multiplex PCR reads through MiXCR, one entry per CDR3 protein. Of 250,000 to 350,000 distinct CDR3 sequences in the sample, roughly 15% were seen once. This chain uses TRBV3-1 with TRBJ1-2; D gene unclear. The sequence came from a man aged 25-45 years with Graves' hyperthyroidism. The sample taken for sequencing was blood. The CDR3 reads CASSQDSGGYGYTF. Here the CDR3 DNA reads TGTGCCAGCAGCCAAGATAGTGGAGGTTATGGCTACACCTTC.